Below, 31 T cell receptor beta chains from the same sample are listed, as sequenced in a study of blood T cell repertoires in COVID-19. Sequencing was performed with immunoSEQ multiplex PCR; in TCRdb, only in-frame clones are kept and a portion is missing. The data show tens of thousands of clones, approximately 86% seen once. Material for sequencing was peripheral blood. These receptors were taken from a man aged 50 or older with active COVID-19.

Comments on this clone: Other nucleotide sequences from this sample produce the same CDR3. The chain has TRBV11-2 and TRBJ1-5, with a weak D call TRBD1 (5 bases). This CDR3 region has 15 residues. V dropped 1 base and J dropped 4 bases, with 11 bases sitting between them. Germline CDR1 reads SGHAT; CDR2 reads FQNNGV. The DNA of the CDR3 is TGTGCCAGCAGCTTAGGCCAGGGTAGGAATCAGCCCCAGCATTTT. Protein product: CASSLGQGRNQPQHF.

CDR3 in amino acids: CASSVDRARNEKLFF. The CDR3 nucleotides read TGTGCCAGTAGCGTGGACAGGGCGAGAAATGAAAAACTGTTTTTT. The chain employs TRBV19 and TRBJ1-4; 8 bases fit TRBD1. Trimming took 6 bases from V and 5 from J; bases not matched to a gene: 8. CDR3 length: 15 residues. Germline CDR1 reads LNHDA; CDR2 reads SQIVND (reference sequence).

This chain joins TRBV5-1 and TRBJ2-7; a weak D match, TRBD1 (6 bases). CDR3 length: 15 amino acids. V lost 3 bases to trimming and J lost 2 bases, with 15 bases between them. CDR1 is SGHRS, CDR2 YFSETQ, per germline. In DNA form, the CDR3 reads TGCGCCAGCAGCTCTCAAACAGGGTCGGCCTACGAGCAGTACTTC. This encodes CASSSQTGSAYEQYF.

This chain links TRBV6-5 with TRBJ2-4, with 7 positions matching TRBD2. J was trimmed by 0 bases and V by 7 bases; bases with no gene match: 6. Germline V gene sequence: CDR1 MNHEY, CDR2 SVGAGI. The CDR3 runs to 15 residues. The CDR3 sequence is CASTGTNLAKNIQYF. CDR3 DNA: TGTGCCAGCACTGGGACTAATTTAGCCAAAAACATTCAGTACTTC.

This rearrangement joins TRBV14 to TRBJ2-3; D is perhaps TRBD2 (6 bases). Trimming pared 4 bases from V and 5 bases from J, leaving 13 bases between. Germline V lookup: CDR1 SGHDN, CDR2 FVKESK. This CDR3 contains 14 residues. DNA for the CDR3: TGTGCCAGCAGCCCTGTCGGGGGACGAGATACGCAGTATTTT. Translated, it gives CASSPVGGRDTQYF.

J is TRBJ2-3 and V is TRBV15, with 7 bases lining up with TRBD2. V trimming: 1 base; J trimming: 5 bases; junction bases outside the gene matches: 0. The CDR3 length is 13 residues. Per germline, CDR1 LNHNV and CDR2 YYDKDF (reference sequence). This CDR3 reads CATSRGGGDTQYF. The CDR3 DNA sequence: TGTGCCACCAGCAGAGGCGGGGGAGATACGCAGTATTTT.

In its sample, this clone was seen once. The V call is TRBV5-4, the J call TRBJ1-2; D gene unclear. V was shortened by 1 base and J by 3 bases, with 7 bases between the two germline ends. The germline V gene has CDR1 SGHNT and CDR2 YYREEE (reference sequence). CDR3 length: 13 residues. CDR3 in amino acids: CASSLNRDYGYTF. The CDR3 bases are TGTGCCAGCAGCTTGAACCGGGACTATGGCTACACCTTC. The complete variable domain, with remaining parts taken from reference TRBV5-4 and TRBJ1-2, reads ETGVTQSPTHLIKTRGQQVTLRCSSQSGHNTVSWYQQALGQGPQFIFQYYREEENGRGNFPPRFSGLQFPNYSSELNVNALELDDSALYLCASSLNRDYGYTFGSGTRLTVV.

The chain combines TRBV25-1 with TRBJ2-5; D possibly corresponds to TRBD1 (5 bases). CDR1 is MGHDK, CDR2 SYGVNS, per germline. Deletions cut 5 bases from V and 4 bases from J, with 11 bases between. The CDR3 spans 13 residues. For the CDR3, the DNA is TGTGCCAGCAGTAAGGCTGGGGCAGAGACCCAGTACTTC. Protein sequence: CASSKAGAETQYF.

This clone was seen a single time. The CDR3 loop is CASSLGQGRDTQYF. The CDR3 DNA sequence: TGCGCCAGCAGCTTGGGACAGGGCAGAGATACGCAGTATTTT. V is TRBV5-1 and J is TRBJ2-3, with 7 bases fitting TRBD1. The V gene end was trimmed by 0 bases and the J gene end by 5 bases; junction bases not matched to a gene: 3. The length of the CDR3 is 14 residues. Per the germline V gene, CDR1 is SGHRS and CDR2 is YFSETQ.

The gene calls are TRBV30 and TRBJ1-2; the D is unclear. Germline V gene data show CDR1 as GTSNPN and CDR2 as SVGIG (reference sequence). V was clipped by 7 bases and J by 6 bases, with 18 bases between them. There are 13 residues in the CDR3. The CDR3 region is CASIRAGNDGYTF. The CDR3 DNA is TGTGCCTCCATCCGAGCGGGGAACGATGGCTACACCTTC.

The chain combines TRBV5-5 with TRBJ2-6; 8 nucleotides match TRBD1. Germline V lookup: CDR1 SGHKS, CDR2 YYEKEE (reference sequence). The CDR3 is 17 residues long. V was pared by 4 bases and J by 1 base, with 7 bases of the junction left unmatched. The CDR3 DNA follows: TGTGCCAGCAGCCCCCAGGGGGCTACTTCTGGGGCCAACGTCCTGACTTTC. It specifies CASSPQGATSGANVLTF.

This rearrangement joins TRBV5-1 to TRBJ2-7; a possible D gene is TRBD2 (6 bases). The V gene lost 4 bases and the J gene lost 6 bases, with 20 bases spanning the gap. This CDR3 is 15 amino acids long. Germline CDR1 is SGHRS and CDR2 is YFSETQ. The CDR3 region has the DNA TGCGCCAGCAGCCCTGGCCGGACTATGGGGGGCGAGCAGTACTTC. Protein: CASSPGRTMGGEQYF.

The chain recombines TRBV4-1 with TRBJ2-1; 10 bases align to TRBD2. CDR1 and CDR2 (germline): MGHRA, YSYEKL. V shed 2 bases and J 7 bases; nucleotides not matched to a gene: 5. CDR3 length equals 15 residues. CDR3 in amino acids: CASSQPTSGLNEQFF. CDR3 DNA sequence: TGCGCCAGCAGCCAACCGACTAGCGGGCTAAATGAGCAGTTCTTC.

The CDR3 sequence is CASSLKLGGETQYF. In DNA, the CDR3 is TGCGCCAGCAGCTTGAAGCTGGGAGGAGAGACCCAGTACTTC. The chain uses TRBV5-1 and TRBJ2-5, with a tentative D call TRBD2 (6 bases). The CDR3 is 14 residues long. V shed 1 base and J shed 4 bases, with 11 bases lying between them. Per germline, CDR1 SGHRS and CDR2 YFSETQ.

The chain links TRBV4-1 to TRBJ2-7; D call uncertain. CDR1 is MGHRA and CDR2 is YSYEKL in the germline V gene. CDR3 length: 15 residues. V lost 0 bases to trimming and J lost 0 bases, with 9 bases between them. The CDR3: CASSQDPSLSYEQYF. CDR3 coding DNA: TGCGCCAGCAGCCAAGATCCCTCCCTCTCCTACGAGCAGTACTTC.

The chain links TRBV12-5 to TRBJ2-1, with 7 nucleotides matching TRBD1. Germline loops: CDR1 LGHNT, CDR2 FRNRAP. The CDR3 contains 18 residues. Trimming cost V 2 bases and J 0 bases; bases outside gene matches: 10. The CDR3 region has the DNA TGTGCTAGTGGTTTGAGATACGGAGAGGGGGCCTCCTACAATGAGCAGTTCTTC. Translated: CASGLRYGEGASYNEQFF.

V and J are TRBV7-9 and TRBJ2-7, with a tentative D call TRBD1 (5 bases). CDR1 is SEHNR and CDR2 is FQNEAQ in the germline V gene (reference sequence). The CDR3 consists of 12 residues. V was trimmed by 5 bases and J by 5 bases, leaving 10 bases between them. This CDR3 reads CASSRQGHEQYF. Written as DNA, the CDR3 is TGTGCCAGCAGCCGCCAGGGTCACGAGCAGTACTTC.

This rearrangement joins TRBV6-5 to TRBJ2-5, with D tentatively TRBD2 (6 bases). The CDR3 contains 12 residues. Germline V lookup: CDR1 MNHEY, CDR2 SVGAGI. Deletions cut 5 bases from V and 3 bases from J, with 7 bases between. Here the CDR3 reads CASSPGEETQYF. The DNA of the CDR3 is TGTGCCAGCAGTCCGGGGGAAGAGACCCAGTACTTC.

DNA for the CDR3: TGTGCCAGCAGCTCAGTAGGGAGGGGGACAGATACGCAGTATTTT. This encodes CASSSVGRGTDTQYF. This chain links TRBV11-2 with TRBJ2-3; D might be TRBD2 (7 bases). The ends were cut back, 4 bases at V and 3 bases at J, with 14 bases in the middle. In germline, CDR1 is SGHAT, CDR2 FQNNGV. CDR3 length: 15 amino acids.

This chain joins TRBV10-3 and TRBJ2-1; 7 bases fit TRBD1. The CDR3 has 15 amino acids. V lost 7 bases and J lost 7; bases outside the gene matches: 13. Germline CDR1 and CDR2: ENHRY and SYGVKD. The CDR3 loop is CAITHLRGRENEQFF. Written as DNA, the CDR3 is TGTGCCATCACCCACTTGAGGGGGCGAGAGAATGAGCAGTTCTTC.

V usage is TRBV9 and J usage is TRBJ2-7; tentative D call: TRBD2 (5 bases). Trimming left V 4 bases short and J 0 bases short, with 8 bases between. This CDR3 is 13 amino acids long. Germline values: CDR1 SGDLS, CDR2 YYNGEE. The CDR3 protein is CASSPGLSYEQYF. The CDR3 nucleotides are TGTGCCAGCAGCCCCGGACTCTCCTACGAGCAGTACTTC.

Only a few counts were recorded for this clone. The CDR3 here is CASSLMSGVGTLHF. CDR3 DNA: TGTGCCAGCAGCTTAATGTCAGGGGTTGGAACCCTCCACTTT. The V gene is TRBV7-9, the J gene TRBJ1-6; tentatively, D is TRBD1 (6 bases). The germline V gene has CDR1 SEHNR and CDR2 FQNEAQ (reference sequence). The CDR3 length is 14 residues. Trimming took off 2 bases at V and 14 bases at J, with 16 bases between the two ends.

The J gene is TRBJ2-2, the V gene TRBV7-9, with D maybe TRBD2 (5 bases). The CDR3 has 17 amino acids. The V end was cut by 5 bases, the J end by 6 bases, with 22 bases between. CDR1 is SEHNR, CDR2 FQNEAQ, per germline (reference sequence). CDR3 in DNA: TGTGCCAGCAGCCCCCAACCTCCGGGATTGTCTCCCGGGGAGCTGTTTTTT. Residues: CASSPQPPGLSPGELFF.

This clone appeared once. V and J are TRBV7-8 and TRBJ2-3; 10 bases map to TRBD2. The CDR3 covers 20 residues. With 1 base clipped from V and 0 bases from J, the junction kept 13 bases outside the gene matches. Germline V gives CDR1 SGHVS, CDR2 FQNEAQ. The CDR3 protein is CASSLDVAGGVSSSTDTQYF. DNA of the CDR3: TGTGCCAGCAGCTTAGATGTAGCGGGGGGCGTAAGCTCTAGCACAGATACGCAGTATTTT.

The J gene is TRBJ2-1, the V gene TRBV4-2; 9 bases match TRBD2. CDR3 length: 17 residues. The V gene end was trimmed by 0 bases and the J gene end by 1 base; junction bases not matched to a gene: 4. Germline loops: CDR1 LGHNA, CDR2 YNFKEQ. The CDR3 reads CASSQEARGGSYNEQFF. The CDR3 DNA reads TGTGCCAGCAGCCAAGAGGCGCGGGGGGGATCCTACAATGAGCAGTTCTTC.

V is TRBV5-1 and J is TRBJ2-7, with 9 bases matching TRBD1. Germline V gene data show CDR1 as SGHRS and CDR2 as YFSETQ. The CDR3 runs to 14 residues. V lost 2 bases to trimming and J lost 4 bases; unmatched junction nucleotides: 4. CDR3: CASSLPGQGYEQYF. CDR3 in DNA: TGCGCCAGCAGCTTACCGGGACAGGGATACGAGCAGTACTTC.

The CDR3 is CASSPPGQGANEQFF. The CDR3 DNA follows: TGCGCCAGCAGCCCACCGGGACAGGGTGCCAATGAGCAGTTCTTC. This rearrangement joins TRBV5-1 to TRBJ2-1; TRBD1 agrees at 9 bases. Trimming removed 4 bases from V and 6 bases from J; junction bases left unmatched: 8. Germline CDR1 and CDR2: SGHRS and YFSETQ. This CDR3 comprises 15 residues.

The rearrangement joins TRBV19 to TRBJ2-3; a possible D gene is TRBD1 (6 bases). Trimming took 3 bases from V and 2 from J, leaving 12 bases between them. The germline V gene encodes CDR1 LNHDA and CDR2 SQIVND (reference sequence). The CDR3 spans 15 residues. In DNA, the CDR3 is TGTGCCAGTAGTATCCCGGGACACAACACAGATACGCAGTATTTT. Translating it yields CASSIPGHNTDTQYF.

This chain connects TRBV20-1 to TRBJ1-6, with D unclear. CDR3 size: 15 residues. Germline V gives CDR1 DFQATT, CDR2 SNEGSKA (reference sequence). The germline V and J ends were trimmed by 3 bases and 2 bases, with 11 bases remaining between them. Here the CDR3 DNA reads TGCAGTGCTAGTAGGAGGGCGACCTATAATTCACCCCTCCACTTT. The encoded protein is CSASRRATYNSPLHF.

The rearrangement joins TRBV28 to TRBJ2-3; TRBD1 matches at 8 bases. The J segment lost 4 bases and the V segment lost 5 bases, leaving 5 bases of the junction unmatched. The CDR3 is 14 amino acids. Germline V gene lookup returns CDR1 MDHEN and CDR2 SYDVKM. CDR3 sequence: CASSQGAIADTQYF. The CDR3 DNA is TGTGCCAGCAGTCAGGGGGCGATCGCAGATACGCAGTATTTT.

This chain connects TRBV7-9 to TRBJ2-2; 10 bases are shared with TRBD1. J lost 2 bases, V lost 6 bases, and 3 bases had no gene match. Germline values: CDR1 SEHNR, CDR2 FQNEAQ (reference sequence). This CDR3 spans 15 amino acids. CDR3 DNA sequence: TGTGCCAGCAGTTGGACAGGGGGAAACACCGGGGAGCTGTTTTTT. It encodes CASSWTGGNTGELFF.